These 21 T cell receptor beta chains came from one sample sequenced in a study of tumor-infiltrating lymphocytes in primary liver carcinoma. It was from approximately 22-30 mg of unsorted bulk tissue that RNA and DNA were co-extracted. TCR beta cDNA came from around 0.5 ug total RNA, primed with a constant-region primer. Slightly modified ARM-PCR, run as three nested multiplex PCR rounds, produced the TCR beta libraries. The study ran its first two PCR rounds for about 11 cycles each, using TRBV1-TRBV30 forward primers and a C-beta reverse primer. MiXCR, run by TCRdb on the multiplex PCR reads, gives a single entry per CDR3 protein. The sample holds about 30,000 distinct CDR3 sequences; approximately 71% are singletons and the top ten take about 30%. Material: liver tumor tissue from sampling region 3. Subset here: tumor region T3, left-lateral pole. Source of these receptors: a woman aged 25-40 years with primary liver carcinoma and hepatitis B virus infection.

The V and J genes are TRBV11-2 and TRBJ1-1; no definite D call. Germline loops: CDR1 SGHAT, CDR2 FQNNGV. This CDR3 region has 14 residues. Trimming left V 7 bases short and J 0 bases short, with 12 bases between. The CDR3 reads CASNSPGVNTEAFF. CDR3 bases: TGTGCCAGCAACTCACCCGGGGTGAACACTGAAGCTTTCTTT.

This clonotype rates as large (0.1 to 1%). The chain recombines TRBV11-2 with TRBJ1-2; D is undetermined. This CDR3 has 14 amino acids. Deletions cut 1 base from V and 8 bases from J, with 14 bases between. Germline V gives CDR1 SGHAT, CDR2 FQNNGV. CDR3 region: CASSLAFVFGGYTF. The CDR3 DNA reads as TGTGCCAGCAGCTTAGCATTCGTGTTTGGCGGCTACACCTTC.

The chain recombines TRBV11-2 with TRBJ1-1; D gene uncertain. Deletions cut 2 bases from V and 7 bases from J, with 17 bases between. The CDR3 is 15 residues long. CDR1 and CDR2 from the germline V gene are SGHAT and FQNNGV. The DNA for the CDR3 is TGTGCCAGCAGCTTATCGGTCGAGGTTTTCGGTGAAGCTTTCTTT. Translating gives CASSLSVEVFGEAFF.

Ten or more counts support this clonotype. The rearrangement uses TRBV11-2 and TRBJ2-3; D unresolved. V lost 1 base to trimming and J lost 2 bases, with 7 bases between them. This CDR3 has 14 amino acids. Germline CDR1 reads SGHAT; CDR2 reads FQNNGV. CDR3 in DNA: TGTGCCAGCAGCTTAGCTCCGTTCACAGATACGCAGTATTTT. It yields the protein CASSLAPFTDTQYF.

V and J are TRBV29-1 and TRBJ2-3, with 9 nucleotides matching TRBD2. The length of the CDR3 is 17 residues. Germline CDR1 and CDR2: SQVTM and ANQGSEA. The CDR3 region has the DNA TGCATCCGACAGGGATCGGCTAGCGGGACCCTCATAGATACGCAGTATTTT. The encoded protein is CIRQGSASGTLIDTQYF.

The chain couples TRBV6-1 to TRBJ1-5; 9 bases map to TRBD1. Germline CDR1 and CDR2: MNHNS and SASEGT. The CDR3 is made up of 18 amino acids. V lost 2 bases to trimming and J lost 2 bases; unmatched junction nucleotides: 10. The CDR3 DNA is TGTGCCAGCAGTGAAAGACTTCCCGGGACAGGGCGCAATCAGCCCCAGCATTTT. Translation gives CASSERLPGTGRNQPQHF.

Concerning this clonotype: Just one base apart from a much larger clone, this may be a read error. The chain links TRBV18 to TRBJ2-5; D is unclear. The germline gives CDR1 KGHSH, CDR2 LQKENI. Trimming removed 2 bases at V and 5 bases at J, with 9 bases between. This CDR3 spans 13 amino acids. The CDR3 spells CASSPRIEETQYF. CDR3 in DNA: TGTGCCAGCTCACCAAGGATAGAGGAGACCCAGTACTTC. The whole variable domain, remainder taken from reference TRBV18 and TRBJ2-5, is NAGVMQNPRHLVRRRGQEARLRCSPMKGHSHVYWYRQLPEEGLKFMVYLQKENIIDESGMPKERFSAEFPKEGPSILRIQQVVRGDSAAYFCASSPRIEETQYFGPGTRLLVL.

This clonotype showed up many times. A much larger clone differs by one base, so this may be a read error. This CDR3 fails to terminate in the conserved phenylalanine or tryptophan, so it likely reflects a read error. The chain joins TRBV5-8 to TRBJ2-7; TRBD1 might be the D (5 bases). The CDR3 is made up of 14 amino acids. The germline V and J ends were trimmed by 0 bases and 3 bases, with 10 bases remaining between them. Germline V lookup: CDR1 SGHTS, CDR2 YDEGEE. The CDR3 here is CASSLEGVGYEQYL. CDR3 coding DNA: TGTGCCAGCAGCTTGGAAGGGGTAGGCTACGAGCAGTACCTC.

This clonotype was seen many times. CDR3 sequence reads: CASNAPWTGSDEKLFF. CDR3 nucleotides: TGTGCCAGCAACGCGCCCTGGACAGGGTCTGATGAAAAACTGTTTTTT. This rearrangement joins TRBV11-2 to TRBJ1-4, with 8 positions matching TRBD1. J was trimmed by 6 bases and V by 7 bases; bases with no gene match: 13. Looked up from germline, CDR1 is SGHAT and CDR2 is FQNNGV. This CDR3 comprises 16 residues.

The gene calls are TRBV11-2 and TRBJ2-7; 7 bases are a match to TRBD2. Trimming at V came to 7 bases and at J to 11 bases, leaving 14 bases not matched to a gene. From germline, CDR1 is SGHAT and CDR2 FQNNGV. This CDR3 contains 13 residues. The CDR3 loop is CASNLYRGGVKYF. CDR3 in DNA: TGTGCCAGCAATTTATATCGTGGGGGGGTTAAGTACTTC.

Only a few counts were recorded for this clonotype. This chain connects TRBV12-3 or TRBV12-4 to TRBJ1-5; the match to TRBD1 covers 7 bases. Trimming cost V 7 bases and J 4 bases; bases outside gene matches: 13. The CDR3 contains 16 residues. The DNA for the CDR3 is TGTGCCAGCAACCGCCCCACAGGGGATCTAAATCAGCCCCAGCATTTT. It is translated as CASNRPTGDLNQPQHF.

Details on this clonotype: Germline is not matched at one junction end, which may reflect a read error. V gene TRBV6-2 or TRBV6-3 combines with J gene TRBJ2-2, with D possibly being TRBD1 (6 bases). The CDR3 sequence is 18 residues long. Germline V gene lookup returns CDR1 MNHEY and CDR2 SVGEGT. The CDR3 DNA reads as TGTGCCAGCGGTTACTCGAGTTTTCGGACAGATAACACCGGGGAGCTGTTTTTT. It codes for CASGYSSFRTDNTGELFF.

This clonotype was seen a handful of times. This chain connects TRBV11-2 to TRBJ2-5; D is possibly TRBD1 (6 bases). Trimming removed 4 bases from V and 7 bases from J, with 25 bases in between. The germline CDR1 and CDR2 sequences are SGHAT and FQNNGV. This CDR3 is 17 amino acids long. DNA for the CDR3: TGTGCCAGCAGCTCTGAAGGGGGTGTCTTGGGGGCAACGACCCAGTACTTC. It specifies CASSSEGGVLGATTQYF.

This clonotype was seen once. Relative to the germline gene, one junction end is altered; a read error may explain this. The chain combines TRBV28 with TRBJ2-7; 9 nucleotides line up with TRBD2. This CDR3 is built from 15 residues. Germline CDR1 is MDHEN and CDR2 is SYDVKM. CDR3 in amino acids: CASSWSAGGTRGQYF. CDR3 DNA sequence: TGCGCCAGCAGTTGGTCGGCGGGAGGGACGCGCGGACAGTACTTC.

This clonotype occurred once. This chain uses TRBV11-2 with TRBJ2-1, with unresolved D. V gave up 8 bases and J gave up 6 bases, with 11 bases separating them. The CDR3 contains 12 residues. Germline lookup yields CDR1 SGHAT and CDR2 FQNNGV. In DNA, the CDR3 is TGTGCCAGCGGTTTAAGCTCCAATGAGCAGTTCTTC. This translates into CASGLSSNEQFF.

Concerning this clonotype: A clone one base away is much larger, so this may be a read error. The CDR3 DNA sequence: TGCGCCAGCAACCAAGGGCCACTGGGGACTGAAGCTTTCTTT. Protein: CASNQGPLGTEAFF. This sequence joins TRBV4-1 and TRBJ1-1; no reliable D call. The length of the CDR3 is 14 residues. The germline V gene has CDR1 MGHRA and CDR2 YSYEKL.

In regard to this clonotype: One end of the junction varies from germline; a read error may be responsible. The chain uses TRBV4-3 and TRBJ2-7; 8 nucleotides agree with TRBD1. This CDR3 is built from 15 residues. The germline gives CDR1 LGHNA, CDR2 YSLEER. CDR3 in amino acids: CASRQDRWTGREQYF. The DNA for the CDR3 is TGCGCAAGCAGACAAGATCGATGGACAGGGCGGGAACAGTACTTC.

This clonotype was seen repeatedly, ten times or more. The V and J genes are TRBV11-2 and TRBJ2-3; D unresolved. V was trimmed by 1 base and J by 0 bases, leaving 5 bases between them. This CDR3 is 14 amino acids long. Germline V gene sequence: CDR1 SGHAT, CDR2 FQNNGV. Written as DNA, the CDR3 is TGTGCCAGCAGCTTAGTTGGGAGCACAGATACGCAGTATTTT. It yields the protein CASSLVGSTDTQYF. Together with reference TRBV11-2 and TRBJ2-3, the CDR3 gives the full variable domain: EAGVAQSPRYKIIEKRQSVAFWCNPISGHATLYWYQQILGQGPKLLIQFQNNGVVDDSQLPKDRFSAERLKGVDSTLKIQPAKLEDSAVYLCASSLVGSTDTQYFGPGTRLTVL.

A word on this clonotype: A much larger clone sits a single nucleotide away, making a read error possible. This sequence joins TRBV12-3 or TRBV12-4 and TRBJ2-3; perhaps TRBD2 as D (6 bases). CDR3 size: 11 residues. CDR3 residues: CASSWGDTLYF. In nucleotides, the CDR3 is TGTGCCAGCAGTTGGGGGGATACGCTGTATTTT.

Note on this clonotype: Since a much larger clone is just one base distant, this may be a read error. The gene calls are TRBV5-5 and TRBJ2-3, with 11 bases identical to TRBD2. Germline V gene sequence: CDR1 SGHKS, CDR2 YYEKEE (reference sequence). The CDR3 totals 16 residues. CDR3 nucleotides: TGTGCCAGCAGCATTAGCGGGAGGGCCGGCACAGATATGCAGTATTTT. Translating it yields CASSISGRAGTDMQYF.

In regard to this clonotype: One junction end disagrees with the germline gene, perhaps due to a read error. In nucleotides, the CDR3 is TGTGCCAGCAGCTTAGTAGGGGCGGTTTACAATGGGCAGTTCTTC. Protein product: CASSLVGAVYNGQFF. The chain joins TRBV11-3 to TRBJ2-1; possible D gene TRBD1, 5 bases. The CDR3 is made up of 15 amino acids. The germline V gene encodes CDR1 SGHNT and CDR2 YENEEA. The variable domain in full, with the rest retrieved from reference TRBV11-3 and TRBJ2-1, is EAGVVQSPRYKIIEKKQPVAFWCNPISGHNTLYWYLQNLGQGPELLIRYENEEAVDDSQLPKDRFSAERLKGVDSTLKIQPAELGDSAVYLCASSLVGAVYNGQFFGPGTRLTVL.